The 19 T cell receptor beta chains in this list originate from one sample, sequenced in a study of blood T cell repertoires in COVID-19. The table came from immunoSEQ multiplex PCR; TCRdb's copy has only in-frame clones and leaves some out. The data show about 150,000 clones, with 70% to 90% seen just once and 4% held by the top ten. Sequenced sample: peripheral blood. These receptors all stem from a woman between 70 and 85 years old with acute or convalescent COVID-19.

A single count supports this clone. The chain carries TRBV29-1 and TRBJ2-3; D is uncertain. CDR1 is SQVTM and CDR2 is ANQGSEA in the germline V gene. This CDR3 is 13 amino acids long. V gave up 3 bases and J gave up 2 bases, with 9 bases separating them. CDR3 nucleotides: TGCAGCGTTGACAGTTCACACACAGATACGCAGTATTTT. Its protein is CSVDSSHTDTQYF.

V usage is TRBV9 and J usage is TRBJ1-1, with D perhaps TRBD1 (6 bases). The CDR3 spans 15 residues. V lost 4 bases and J 1 base, leaving 14 bases between the germline ends. The germline V gene has CDR1 SGDLS and CDR2 YYNGEE. DNA for the CDR3: TGTGCCAGCAGCCCGGTGGACAGCAGGAACACTGAAGCTTTCTTT. This translates into CASSPVDSRNTEAFF.

The chain links TRBV13 to TRBJ2-1; 8 positions agree with TRBD2. The CDR3 loop spans 16 amino acids. After removal of 4 bases from V and 1 base from J, the junction contained 6 bases not matched to a gene. CDR1 and CDR2 (germline): PRHDT, FYEKMQ (reference sequence). CDR3 region: CASSSPAGVSYNEQFF. Written as DNA, the CDR3 is TGTGCCAGCAGCTCCCCAGCGGGAGTGTCCTACAATGAGCAGTTCTTC.

This clone showed up just a few times. The CDR3 nucleotides read TGTGCCAGCAGCCACGATAATTTGGGCGACAGGCAAGAAGCTTTCTTT. Its translation is CASSHDNLGDRQEAFF. The rearrangement uses TRBV4-2 and TRBJ1-1; D perhaps matches TRBD1 (6 bases). V was trimmed by 3 bases and J by 8 bases, leaving 22 bases between them. The CDR3 is 16 amino acids. Germline lookup yields CDR1 LGHNA and CDR2 YNFKEQ.

DNA of the CDR3: TGCGCCAGCAGCCCCGACAGGGGGAGTTACGAGCAGTACTTC. Its protein is CASSPDRGSYEQYF. The chain employs TRBV5-1 and TRBJ2-7, with TRBD1 matching over 9 bases. The CDR3 has 14 amino acids. Trimming cost V 4 bases and J 4 bases; bases outside gene matches: 6. CDR1 is SGHRS, CDR2 YFSETQ, per germline. The full variable domain, rest sourced from reference TRBV5-1 and TRBJ2-7, is KAGVTQTPRYLIKTRGQQVTLSCSPISGHRSVSWYQQTPGQGLQFLFEYFSETQRNKGNFPGRFSGRQFSNSRSEMNVSTLELGDSALYLCASSPDRGSYEQYFGPGTRLTVT.

The chain is built from TRBV7-2 and TRBJ2-1, with TRBD2 matching 10 bases. The CDR3 consists of 16 residues. J lost 3 bases, V lost 0 bases, and 2 bases had no gene match. Germline lookup yields CDR1 SGHTA and CDR2 FQGNSA. CDR3 sequence: CASSLALAGVYNEQFF. Written as DNA, the CDR3 is TGTGCCAGCAGCTTAGCTCTAGCGGGAGTCTACAATGAGCAGTTCTTC.

CDR3 in amino acids: CASSPGQTEAFF. DNA for the CDR3: TGTGCCAGCTCACCGGGCCAAACTGAAGCTTTCTTT. V usage is TRBV18 and J usage is TRBJ1-1; D gene uncertain. V was clipped by 3 bases and J by 5 bases, with 7 bases between them. This CDR3 contains 12 residues. Per germline, CDR1 KGHSH and CDR2 LQKENI.

The DNA of the CDR3 is TGTGCCACCAGTGATGGGACAGGCTATAGCAATCAGCCCCAGCATTTT. Residues: CATSDGTGYSNQPQHF. The rearrangement joins TRBV24-1 to TRBJ1-5; 8 nucleotides match TRBD1. V shed 3 bases, J shed 0 bases, and the junction held 3 bases outside the gene matches. Germline V gives CDR1 KGHDR, CDR2 SFDVKD. This CDR3 is 16 amino acids long.

This chain uses TRBV28 with TRBJ1-1, with D unclear. The CDR3 has 13 amino acids. With 6 bases removed from V and 4 bases from J, the gap between germline ends came to 12 bases. Germline V gene data show CDR1 as MDHEN and CDR2 as SYDVKM. The chain's CDR3 is CASSQGGSTEAFF. The CDR3 nucleotides read TGTGCCAGCAGCCAAGGTGGGAGCACTGAAGCTTTCTTT.

The chain couples TRBV6-2 or TRBV6-3 to TRBJ2-3; weak D call: TRBD2 (6 bases). In germline, CDR1 is MNHEY, CDR2 SVGEGT. This CDR3 has 15 amino acids. The V and J ends lost 0 bases and 0 bases respectively, with 7 bases between them. CDR3 DNA: TGTGCCAGCAGTTACTCTAGCGGAAGCACAGATACGCAGTATTTT. Amino acid sequence: CASSYSSGSTDTQYF.

J is TRBJ1-2 and V is TRBV5-6; D is unresolved. CDR3 size: 14 residues. Trimming cost V 0 bases and J 8 bases, with 14 bases left between them. CDR1 is SGHDT, CDR2 YYEEEE, per germline. The CDR3 sequence: CASSLANRERGYTF. The CDR3 nucleotides read TGTGCCAGCAGCTTGGCGAATAGGGAGCGGGGCTACACCTTC.

This chain uses TRBV10-3 with TRBJ1-5; D is uncertain. V was shortened by 0 bases and J by 7 bases, with 7 bases between the two germline ends. The germline V gene encodes CDR1 ENHRY and CDR2 SYGVKD. There are 13 residues in the CDR3. CDR3 sequence reads: CAISESWPQPQHF. CDR3 in DNA: TGTGCCATCAGTGAGTCGTGGCCCCAGCCCCAGCATTTT.

V usage is TRBV7-2 and J usage is TRBJ2-5; 14 positions match TRBD2. J was trimmed by 3 bases and V by 5 bases; bases with no gene match: 8. CDR1 SGHTA and CDR2 FQGNSA come from the germline V gene. This CDR3 has 17 amino acids. CDR3 sequence: CASSGLAGGTIKETQYF. The CDR3, as DNA: TGTGCCAGCAGCGGACTAGCGGGAGGAACTATAAAAGAGACCCAGTACTTC. Full variable domain (rest looked up from reference TRBV7-2 and TRBJ2-5): GAGVSQSPSNKVTEKGKDVELRCDPISGHTALYWYRQSLGQGLEFLIYFQGNSAPDKSGLPSDRFSAERTGGSVSTLTIQRTQQEDSAVYLCASSGLAGGTIKETQYFGPGTRLLVL.

The chain has TRBV4-1 and TRBJ2-2; TRBD2 might be the D (6 bases). The CDR3 has 16 amino acids. Per germline, CDR1 MGHRA and CDR2 YSYEKL. V lost 3 bases and J 4 bases, leaving 15 bases between the germline ends. The CDR3, as DNA: TGCGCCAGCAGCCAGGAGGGTGCCGTAGTCACCGGGGAGCTGTTTTTT. Translation: CASSQEGAVVTGELFF.

The chain has TRBV2 and TRBJ1-1; D is unclear. Germline-derived CDR1 and CDR2 are SNHLY and FYNNEI. The CDR3 is 15 amino acids. Trimming stripped 5 bases from V and 2 bases from J, with 15 bases between. Here the CDR3 reads CASSREGLGNTEAFF. In DNA form, the CDR3 reads TGTGCCAGCAGTAGGGAGGGTTTGGGCAACACTGAAGCTTTCTTT.

This clone was detected once. The gene calls are TRBV18 and TRBJ2-4, with 10 bases that match TRBD1. The length of the CDR3 is 18 residues. J lost 0 bases, V lost 0 bases, and 5 bases had no gene match. Germline CDR1 and CDR2: KGHSH and LQKENI. CDR3 amino acids: CASSPPGQGILAKNIQYF. As DNA, the CDR3 is TGTGCCAGCTCACCACCGGGACAGGGGATACTAGCCAAAAACATTCAGTACTTC.

CDR3 sequence: CSARAGQGTEQFF. In nucleotides, the CDR3 is TGCAGTGCTCGTGCGGGACAGGGAACAGAGCAGTTCTTC. The V gene is TRBV20-1, the J gene TRBJ2-1, with 9 nucleotides matching TRBD1. J gave up 10 bases and V 5 bases, and 9 bases lay outside the gene matches. Germline values: CDR1 DFQATT, CDR2 SNEGSKA (reference sequence). This CDR3 has 13 residues.

This chain links TRBV14 with TRBJ2-7; weak D call: TRBD2 (5 bases). This CDR3 has 17 residues. Trimming took 1 base from V and 0 from J, leaving 16 bases between them. Germline CDR1 is SGHDN and CDR2 is FVKESK. CDR3 in amino acids: CASSQGYGGTFSYEQYF. DNA of the CDR3: TGTGCCAGCAGCCAAGGATATGGAGGAACCTTCTCCTACGAGCAGTACTTC.

This chain connects TRBV5-1 to TRBJ2-1; unclear D gene. This CDR3 comprises 15 residues. The germline CDR1 and CDR2 sequences are SGHRS and YFSETQ. Trimming stripped 0 bases from V and 4 bases from J, with 11 bases between. The CDR3 DNA reads as TGCGCCAGCAGCTTGGCCCAAGGAGATTACAATGAGCAGTTCTTC. Protein sequence: CASSLAQGDYNEQFF. Complete variable domain (other parts from reference TRBV5-1 and TRBJ2-1): KAGVTQTPRYLIKTRGQQVTLSCSPISGHRSVSWYQQTPGQGLQFLFEYFSETQRNKGNFPGRFSGRQFSNSRSEMNVSTLELGDSALYLCASSLAQGDYNEQFFGPGTRLTVL.